Following are 21 T cell receptor beta chains from one sample sequenced in a study of neurological immune-mediated disorders. TCRdb called the 5' RACE reads again in MiXCR, with one record for every CDR3 protein. The data show 77,000 or so distinct CDR3 sequences, with about 9% seen just once and about 1.7% held by the top ten. The sequencing input was PBMCs. The origin of the receptors is a man between 45 and 60 years old in good health.

This clonotype was detected ten times or more. The gene calls are TRBV5-1 and TRBJ2-3; TRBD2 aligns across 13 bases. The CDR3 loop spans 16 amino acids. Per the germline V gene, CDR1 is SGHRS and CDR2 is YFSETQ. V gave up 7 bases and J gave up 1 base; unmatched junction bases: 6. The CDR3 here is CASVLAGGPGTDTQYF. As DNA, the CDR3 is TGCGCCAGCGTACTAGCGGGAGGGCCTGGCACAGATACGCAGTATTTT.

This clonotype was counted ten times or more. In DNA form, the CDR3 reads TGTGCCATCAGTCCCTCCTCGACAGGCAATCAGCCCCAGCATTTT. Protein: CAISPSSTGNQPQHF. The V and J genes are TRBV10-3 and TRBJ1-5; D perhaps matches TRBD1 (5 bases). The V and J ends lost 5 bases and 2 bases respectively, with 13 bases between them. The CDR3 totals 15 residues. Germline CDR1 is ENHRY and CDR2 is SYGVKD.

This clonotype was seen repeatedly, ten times or more. The rearrangement uses TRBV20-1 and TRBJ1-1, with 7 bases that match TRBD1. This CDR3 contains 13 residues. In germline, CDR1 is DFQATT, CDR2 SNEGSKA (reference sequence). V lost 6 bases, J lost 1 base, and 5 bases stayed unmatched. In DNA form, the CDR3 reads TGCAGTGCCCCGGGACAGCCGAACACTGAAGCTTTCTTT. This encodes CSAPGQPNTEAFF.

This clonotype was seen ten or more times. This chain connects TRBV5-1 to TRBJ2-1; tentative D call: TRBD2 (5 bases). V was pared by 7 bases and J by 7 bases, with 18 bases between. The CDR3 spans 14 residues. CDR1 SGHRS and CDR2 YFSETQ come from the germline V gene. CDR3 residues: CASRPDPSGNEQFF. DNA of the CDR3: TGCGCCAGCCGGCCCGACCCCTCGGGGAATGAGCAGTTCTTC.

This clonotype was counted many times. The chain is built from TRBV3-1 and TRBJ2-5; D possibly corresponds to TRBD2 (6 bases). The CDR3 is made up of 15 amino acids. The V gene lost 0 bases and the J gene lost 9 bases, with 17 bases spanning the gap. Germline-derived CDR1 and CDR2 are LGHDT and YNNKEL (reference sequence). In DNA form, the CDR3 reads TGTGCCAGCAGCCAAGAAGTCGCCGGGGGAGCACCCCAGTACTTC. Its translation: CASSQEVAGGAPQYF.

This clonotype has a count of ten or more. V and J are TRBV7-9 and TRBJ2-5; 10 bases map to TRBD2. V trimming: 6 bases; J trimming: 5 bases; junction bases outside the gene matches: 12. This CDR3 contains 16 residues. Germline CDR1 is SEHNR and CDR2 is FQNEAQ (reference sequence). The CDR3 sequence is CASSKKSGRALETQYF. Here the CDR3 DNA reads TGTGCCAGCAGTAAAAAGAGCGGGAGGGCCTTGGAGACCCAGTACTTC.

The table lists this clonotype with many counts. V gene TRBV5-1 combines with J gene TRBJ2-3, with D tentatively TRBD1 (6 bases). The germline V gene encodes CDR1 SGHRS and CDR2 YFSETQ. V gave up 3 bases and J gave up 0 bases, with 17 bases separating them. The CDR3 loop spans 17 amino acids. The CDR3 region is CASSWDPQGTSTDTQYF. The CDR3 region has the DNA TGCGCCAGCAGCTGGGACCCACAGGGAACTAGCACAGATACGCAGTATTTT.

This clonotype has ten or more counts. This chain uses TRBV3-1 with TRBJ2-3; D perhaps matches TRBD2 (6 bases). This CDR3 is 15 amino acids long. V lost 6 bases and J 2 bases, leaving 15 bases between the germline ends. Germline CDR1 reads LGHDT; CDR2 reads YNNKEL (reference sequence). CDR3 residues: CASRMTRTPTDTQYF. CDR3 coding DNA: TGTGCCAGCAGAATGACTAGGACTCCCACAGATACGCAGTATTTT.

This clonotype has ten or more counts. The chain recombines TRBV7-2 with TRBJ2-5, with no clear D. The CDR3 extends over 17 amino acids. Germline V gene sequence: CDR1 SGHTA, CDR2 FQGNSA. V lost 5 bases, J lost 3 bases, and 22 bases lay in between. CDR3 sequence (DNA): TGTGCCAGCAGCCCTCCCCCCAGGCTGGTCCGTGAAGAGACCCAGTACTTC. Translated: CASSPPPRLVREETQYF.

The table lists this clonotype with many counts. V and J are TRBV3-1 and TRBJ1-3; TRBD1 matches 7 bases. The CDR3 consists of 15 residues. Germline CDR1 and CDR2: LGHDT and YNNKEL (reference sequence). The V and J ends lost 8 bases and 0 bases, in that order; junction bases with no gene match: 7. The CDR3 region has the DNA TGTGCCAGCGCCATACAGGGGCCCTCTGGAAACACCATATATTTT. Amino acids: CASAIQGPSGNTIYF.

The sample holds many counts of this clonotype. The chain is built from TRBV27 and TRBJ1-5, with no clear D. The CDR3 totals 15 residues. Germline lookup yields CDR1 MNHEY and CDR2 SMNVEV (reference sequence). The V and J ends lost 1 base and 3 bases respectively, with 10 bases between them. The CDR3 here is CASSLFPGNNQPQHF. In nucleotides, the CDR3 is TGTGCCAGCAGTTTATTTCCCGGAAACAATCAGCCCCAGCATTTT.

In this sample, this clonotype turned up many times. This sequence joins TRBV5-1 and TRBJ2-2, with 7 bases identical to TRBD1. The CDR3 loop spans 16 amino acids. V lost 3 bases and J lost 3; bases outside the gene matches: 8. Germline assignment: CDR1 SGHRS and CDR2 YFSETQ. CDR3 loop: CASSYYRGPDTGELFF. DNA for the CDR3: TGCGCCAGCAGCTATTACAGGGGCCCGGACACCGGGGAGCTGTTTTTT.

This clonotype was seen repeatedly, ten times or more. V is TRBV10-3 and J is TRBJ2-3; 8 bases agree with TRBD1. V was pared by 11 bases and J by 4 bases, with 5 bases of the junction left unmatched. In germline, CDR1 is ENHRY, CDR2 SYGVKD. The CDR3 sequence is 12 residues long. CDR3 DNA sequence: TGTGCCTCCGGACAGGGAGCAGATACGCAGTATTTT. Translation: CASGQGADTQYF.

The gene calls are TRBV3-1 and TRBJ1-5; D uncertain. CDR1 and CDR2 (germline): LGHDT, YNNKEL (reference sequence). The CDR3 is 12 residues long. Trimming removed 8 bases at V and 9 bases at J, with 14 bases between. CDR3 nucleotide sequence: TGTGCCAGCCGACACAGCGCCGGGCCCCAGCATTTT. Residues: CASRHSAGPQHF.

This clonotype was observed a handful of times. The rearrangement uses TRBV5-1 and TRBJ2-3; TRBD1 or TRBD2 may be the D gene (5 bases each). The germline CDR1 and CDR2 sequences are SGHRS and YFSETQ. V shed 8 bases and J shed 2 bases, with 15 bases lying between them. The CDR3 has 14 amino acids. DNA of the CDR3: TGCGCCAGTCGCCGGGACCCTACCACAGATACGCAGTATTTT. This translates into CASRRDPTTDTQYF.

This clonotype was observed a handful of times. The chain employs TRBV6-1 and TRBJ1-4; the D gene is possibly TRBD1 (6 bases). The CDR3 is 15 amino acids. Germline loops: CDR1 MNHNS, CDR2 SASEGT. V lost 1 base and J 7 bases, leaving 13 bases between the germline ends. In DNA, the CDR3 is TGTGCCAGCAGTGAAGGGGGGGGGGCGAGTGAAAAACTGTTTTTT. As protein: CASSEGGGASEKLFF.

This clonotype was recorded at least ten times. The V and J genes are TRBV5-6 and TRBJ2-5; 8 bases line up with TRBD2. Germline CDR1 reads SGHDT; CDR2 reads YYEEEE. Trimming removed 4 bases from V and 2 bases from J; junction bases left unmatched: 7. CDR3 size: 15 residues. The CDR3 nucleotides are TGTGCCAGCAGCCTGACTAGCGCTCTACAAGAGACCCAGTACTTC. The encoded protein is CASSLTSALQETQYF.

This clonotype has ten or more counts. The CDR3 sequence is CASSLGLTGDYEQYF. CDR3 sequence (DNA): TGTGCCAGCAGCTTAGGTCTAACAGGGGACTACGAGCAGTACTTC. This chain uses TRBV7-2 with TRBJ2-7; 7 bases align to TRBD1. CDR1 is SGHTA, CDR2 FQGNSA, per germline. There are 15 residues in the CDR3. The V and J ends lost 1 base and 3 bases, in that order; junction bases with no gene match: 6.

This clonotype was counted ten times or more. The chain has TRBV12-3 or TRBV12-4 and TRBJ1-2, with TRBD1 as a possible D gene (6 bases). This CDR3 has 13 residues. V lost 6 bases and J lost 2, with 10 bases in between. This chain's CDR3 is CASSLGTNYGYTF. The CDR3 region has the DNA TGTGCCAGCAGCCTCGGGACAAACTATGGCTACACCTTC.

In this sample, this clonotype turned up many times. The V call is TRBV5-1, the J call TRBJ1-4, with D uncertain. Trimming left V 4 bases short and J 3 bases short, with 10 bases between. Germline V lookup: CDR1 SGHRS, CDR2 YFSETQ. There are 14 residues in the CDR3. The CDR3 reads CASSPGGPNEKLFF. In DNA, the CDR3 is TGCGCCAGCAGCCCGGGAGGGCCTAATGAAAAACTGTTTTTT. Complete variable domain (other parts from reference TRBV5-1 and TRBJ1-4): KAGVTQTPRYLIKTRGQQVTLSCSPISGHRSVSWYQQTPGQGLQFLFEYFSETQRNKGNFPGRFSGRQFSNSRSEMNVSTLELGDSALYLCASSPGGPNEKLFFGSGTQLSVL.

Regarding this clonotype: A read error may account for a junction end that differs from germline. The genes are TRBV3-1 and TRBJ2-7; D is undetermined. Germline V gives CDR1 LGHDT, CDR2 YNNKEL (reference sequence). The CDR3 length is 14 residues. The CDR3 DNA follows: TGTGCAAGCAGCCCTGAGGTGTGGCCGGACGAGCAGTACTTC. As protein: CASSPEVWPDEQYF.